Presented here are 27 T cell receptor beta chains from one specimen sequenced in a study of post-analysis software for immune sequencing data (dated by TCRdb to 2013 to 2016). The library relied on PCR. TCRdb shows the sequencer as Illumina HiSeq 2500. Unique molecular identifiers were incorporated into TCR beta cDNA libraries to reduce PCR and sequencing biases. TCRdb reworked the public reads: Q25 trimming with fastp, MiXCR clone assembly, productive beta chains retained. Entries are consolidated by CDR3 protein sequence, retaining the most common genes and DNA. For this sample the table gives under 200,000 distinct CDR3 sequences, of which roughly 35% were detected only once. The top ten hold under 30% of the sample. Taken with the paper, the label for time point translates to: second blood draw from one MS patient after hematopoietic stem cell transplantation. The sequenced sample was blood, obtained after autologous hematopoietic stem cell transplantation. Source of these receptors: a girl under 18 with multiple sclerosis. Donor details come from another sample of the same person, matched by shared clones.

Only a few counts were recorded for this clonotype. The chain uses TRBV27 and TRBJ2-5; 7 bases fit TRBD1. V lost 11 bases, J lost 2 bases, and 5 bases stayed unmatched. The CDR3 spans 12 residues. Germline V lookup: CDR1 MNHEY, CDR2 SMNVEV (reference sequence). CDR3 sequence (DNA): TGTGCCCTTCAGGACAGGCAAGAGACCCAGTACTTC. This codes for CALQDRQETQYF.

The table lists this clonotype with many counts. The rearrangement links TRBV14 to TRBJ2-1, with D hard to call. V was clipped by 4 bases and J by 4 bases, with 11 bases between them. The germline gives CDR1 SGHDN, CDR2 FVKESK. The CDR3 sequence is 14 residues long. The CDR3 loop is CASSLGGPYNEQFF. In nucleotides, the CDR3 is TGTGCCAGCAGCCTCGGCGGACCGTACAATGAGCAGTTCTTC.

In its sample, this clonotype was seen a few times. The chain joins TRBV10-1 to TRBJ2-3; D not certain. V lost 6 bases to trimming and J lost 3 bases, with 7 bases between them. CDR1 and CDR2 from the germline V gene are WNHNN and SYGVQD (reference sequence). This CDR3 region has 12 residues. CDR3 amino acids: CASSQTTDTQYF. CDR3 nucleotides: TGCGCCAGCAGCCAGACGACAGATACGCAGTATTTT.

This clonotype was detected a few times. This chain links TRBV6-2 or TRBV6-3 with TRBJ2-7; D gene uncertain. This CDR3 spans 14 amino acids. V lost 4 bases to trimming and J lost 3 bases, with 13 bases between them. Germline V gene sequence: CDR1 MNHEY, CDR2 SVGEGT. The CDR3 loop is CASSFDPSYYEQYF. CDR3 DNA sequence: TGTGCCAGCAGTTTCGATCCCTCCTACTACGAGCAGTACTTC.

The chain employs TRBV27 and TRBJ1-2, with D possibly matching TRBD1 (5 bases). Germline V gives CDR1 MNHEY, CDR2 SMNVEV (reference sequence). This CDR3 contains 13 residues. V dropped 0 bases and J dropped 3 bases, with 5 bases sitting between them. CDR3 residues: CASSLSGHYGYTF. DNA of the CDR3: TGTGCCAGCAGTTTATCGGGACACTATGGCTACACCTTC.

This clonotype was counted a few times. The V and J genes are TRBV20-1 and TRBJ1-2, with a weak D call TRBD1 (5 bases). The CDR3 covers 10 residues. Germline CDR1 reads DFQATT; CDR2 reads SNEGSKA (reference sequence). The CDR3 protein is CRRGYYGYTF. The CDR3 coding sequence is TGCAGGCGGGGGTACTATGGCTACACCTTC.

The genes are TRBV3-1 and TRBJ2-6; D call uncertain. The CDR3 extends over 15 amino acids. Germline CDR1 is LGHDT and CDR2 is YNNKEL (reference sequence). Trimming left V 4 bases short and J 2 bases short, with 9 bases between. CDR3 amino acids: CASSPPFTGANVLTF. As DNA, the CDR3 is TGTGCCAGCAGCCCCCCCTTCACTGGGGCCAACGTCCTGACTTTC. The whole variable domain, remainder taken from reference TRBV3-1 and TRBJ2-6, is DTAVSQTPKYLVTQMGNDKSIKCEQNLGHDTMYWYKQDSKKFLKIMFSYNNKELIINETVPNRFSPKSPDKAHLNLHINSLELGDSAVYFCASSPPFTGANVLTFGAGSRLTVL.

The V gene is TRBV5-6, the J gene TRBJ2-4, with unresolved D. The CDR3 contains 12 residues. Trimming removed 9 bases from V and 6 bases from J, with 13 bases in between. Germline loops: CDR1 SGHDT, CDR2 YYEEEE. Written as DNA, the CDR3 is TGTGCCACCAACCTATGGGGAAACATTCAGTACTTC. This gives the protein CATNLWGNIQYF.

About this clonotype itself: A much larger clone differs by one base, so this may be a read error. This chain joins TRBV21-1 and TRBJ2-5; the DNA was not used to check the table's D call, TRBD2. TRBV21-1 is classified as a pseudogene. This CDR3 has 17 amino acids. The CDR3 nucleotides read TGTGCCAGCAGCAAAGTAATCACTAGCGGGGGTTACAATGAGCAGTACTTC. Translation: CASSKVITSGGYNEQYF.

The chain uses TRBV7-2 and TRBJ2-5, with 9 bases identical to TRBD2. This CDR3 region has 15 residues. The junction had 6 bases not matched to a gene; V was cut back by 3 bases and J by 4 bases. Looked up from germline, CDR1 is SGHTA and CDR2 is FQGNSA. The DNA for the CDR3 is TGTGCCAGCAGCTTCCAAGCGGGAGGATTAGAGACCCAGTACTTC. It is translated as CASSFQAGGLETQYF.

This clonotype appeared a few times. The V gene is TRBV3-1, the J gene TRBJ2-3, with D possibly being TRBD2 (6 bases). The CDR3 extends over 14 amino acids. The V end was cut by 4 bases, the J end by 9 bases, with 17 bases between. Germline CDR1 reads LGHDT; CDR2 reads YNNKEL (reference sequence). The CDR3 DNA is TGTGCCAGCAGCCTCGGGCCCCCCGGAGGGACGCAGTATTTT. Its protein is CASSLGPPGGTQYF.

This clonotype was seen more than once but under ten times. The rearrangement uses TRBV9 and TRBJ2-1; 13 nucleotides line up with TRBD2. In germline, CDR1 is SGDLS, CDR2 YYNGEE. V lost 0 bases to trimming and J lost 0 bases; unmatched junction nucleotides: 9. There are 20 residues in the CDR3. The DNA of the CDR3 is TGTGCCAGCAGCGTAGTTGGGACTAGCGGGAAGGTGATCTCCTACAATGAGCAGTTCTTC. Translation gives CASSVVGTSGKVISYNEQFF.

The chain recombines TRBV27 with TRBJ2-1; TRBD2 is a possible D gene (5 bases). Per the germline V gene, CDR1 is MNHEY and CDR2 is SMNVEV (reference sequence). The CDR3 is made up of 13 amino acids. With 3 bases removed from V and 8 bases from J, the gap between germline ends came to 11 bases. The CDR3, as DNA: TGTGCCAGCAGTTTTGGCCTAGCCGATGAGCAGTTCTTC. This encodes CASSFGLADEQFF.

A few counts support this clonotype. J is TRBJ2-5 and V is TRBV27, with 8 bases aligning to TRBD2. Germline assignment: CDR1 MNHEY and CDR2 SMNVEV (reference sequence). V lost 5 bases, J lost 4 bases, and 27 bases stayed unmatched. The CDR3 sequence is 21 residues long. The DNA of the CDR3 is TGTGCCAGCAGTACTCCGGAGACTGCGGGAGGTCCTGGTTCATGGGGAGAGACCCAGTACTTC. Translated: CASSTPETAGGPGSWGETQYF.

The rearrangement joins TRBV7-8 to TRBJ2-1; possibly TRBD1 for D (6 bases). This CDR3 spans 12 amino acids. Germline CDR1 is SGHVS and CDR2 is FQNEAQ. The ends were cut back, 11 bases at V and 10 bases at J, with 18 bases in the middle. The CDR3 reads CAESQDSGEQFF. CDR3 bases: TGTGCCGAGTCCCAGGACAGCGGCGAGCAGTTCTTC.

J is TRBJ2-1 and V is TRBV10-3; D is undetermined. V dropped 3 bases and J dropped 0 bases, with 12 bases sitting between them. This CDR3 has 16 amino acids. The germline gives CDR1 ENHRY, CDR2 SYGVKD. The CDR3 sequence: CAISDPEQSSYNEQFF. The CDR3 DNA reads TGTGCCATCAGTGATCCCGAACAGAGCTCCTACAATGAGCAGTTCTTC.

The V gene is TRBV20-1, the J gene TRBJ1-6; D call uncertain. The CDR3 length is 13 residues. V dropped 3 bases and J dropped 10 bases, with 13 bases sitting between them. Germline V gene sequence: CDR1 DFQATT, CDR2 SNEGSKA (reference sequence). CDR3 in amino acids: CSARGSGRSPLHF. As DNA, the CDR3 is TGCAGTGCTAGGGGGAGCGGGCGATCACCCCTCCACTTT.

The chain joins TRBV28 to TRBJ2-5; 7 nucleotides agree with TRBD1. The end of the DNA is better explained by TRBJ2-7, so the J call may be wrong. In germline, CDR1 is MDHEN, CDR2 SYDVKM. The CDR3 length is 17 residues. The CDR3 nucleotides read TGTGCCAGCAGTATTGGGACAGTTGCGGGTGAAAGCCACGAGCAGTACTTC. Its protein product is CASSIGTVAGESHEQYF.

This clonotype has just a few counts. The chain uses TRBV6-2 or TRBV6-3 and TRBJ2-1; 12 nucleotides align to TRBD2. Trimming cost V 2 bases and J 0 bases; bases outside gene matches: 14. The CDR3 totals 21 residues. Germline CDR1 is MNHEY and CDR2 is SVGEGT. For the CDR3, the DNA is TGTGCCAGCAGTTACCCCGCCCGACTAGCGGGAGTACTCGTCTCCTACAATGAGCAGTTCTTC. Protein sequence: CASSYPARLAGVLVSYNEQFF.

In its sample, this clonotype was seen a few times. This chain links TRBV6-5 with TRBJ2-7, with 9 bases that match TRBD2. Germline CDR1 MNHEY, CDR2 SVGAGI. The CDR3 totals 15 residues. V dropped 0 bases and J dropped 2; count of bases not matched to a gene: 2. This CDR3 reads CASSYSREGTYEQYF. Here the CDR3 DNA reads TGTGCCAGCAGTTACTCGCGGGAGGGAACCTACGAGCAGTACTTC.

This clonotype was recorded only once. One end of the junction fails to match germline, which may point to a read error. The rearrangement uses TRBV7-3 and TRBJ2-3, with 7 bases aligning to TRBD1. This CDR3 contains 14 residues. Germline V gene lookup returns CDR1 SGHTA and CDR2 FQGTGA. The CDR3 region is CANSSQTGADTQYF. The CDR3 coding sequence is TGTGCCAACAGCTCGCAAACAGGGGCGGATACGCAGTATTTT.

The rearrangement uses TRBV19 and TRBJ1-5; D not resolved. Germline V gene sequence: CDR1 LNHDA, CDR2 SQIVND (reference sequence). V was pared by 5 bases and J by 5 bases, with 13 bases between. The CDR3 sequence is 14 residues long. The CDR3: CASSGRTFDQPQHF. As DNA, the CDR3 is TGTGCCAGTAGTGGACGGACCTTTGATCAGCCCCAGCATTTT. Full variable domain (outside the CDR3, taken from reference TRBV19 and TRBJ1-5): DGGITQSPKYLFRKEGQNVTLSCEQNLNHDAMYWYRQDPGQGLRLIYYSQIVNDFQKGDIAEGYSVSREKKESFPLTVTSAQKNPTAFYLCASSGRTFDQPQHFGDGTRLSIL.

This clonotype was picked up a small number of times. The genes are TRBV12-3 or TRBV12-4 and TRBJ2-7, with D possibly TRBD2 on 7 matching bases. This CDR3 has 13 residues. V was shortened by 3 bases and J by 5 bases, with 11 bases between the two germline ends. The CDR3: CASSFWEGDEQYF. The CDR3 DNA is TGTGCCAGCAGTTTCTGGGAGGGGGACGAGCAGTACTTC.

This clonotype occurred many times. Here the CDR3 DNA reads TGTGCCAGCAGTTTAGGAACGGGAGGCGCAGATACGCAGTATTTT. Translation gives CASSLGTGGADTQYF. This chain links TRBV12-3 or TRBV12-4 with TRBJ2-3; 7 nucleotides agree with TRBD2. This CDR3 has 15 amino acids. After removal of 1 base from V and 4 bases from J, the junction contained 5 bases not matched to a gene.

This clonotype has just a few counts. This rearrangement joins TRBV5-8 to TRBJ2-5; 7 nucleotides agree with TRBD2. Gene TRBJ2-7 matches the end of the DNA better, so the J call may be wrong. In germline, CDR1 is SGHTS, CDR2 YDEGEE. The CDR3 contains 16 residues. The CDR3 nucleotides are TGTGCCAGCAGCTTGGCGCCGGGACTATATACCTACGAGCAGTACTTC. This sequence encodes CASSLAPGLYTYEQYF.

The chain uses TRBV28 and TRBJ2-7; a possible D gene is TRBD2 (5 bases). CDR1 is MDHEN, CDR2 SYDVKM, per germline. The CDR3 covers 13 residues. Between the trimmed V and J ends, which lost 7 bases and 4 bases, there was a span of 14 bases. The DNA of the CDR3 is TGTGCCAGCACAGATGTGGGCGGGTACGAGCAGTACTTC. Amino acids: CASTDVGGYEQYF.

This rearrangement joins TRBV5-1 to TRBJ2-7, with TRBD1 matching over 7 bases. The CDR3 spans 12 residues. Germline loops: CDR1 SGHRS, CDR2 YFSETQ. The V and J ends lost 4 bases and 5 bases, in that order; junction bases with no gene match: 3. The CDR3 loop reads CASSPTGNEQYF. The CDR3 coding sequence is TGCGCCAGCAGCCCGACAGGGAACGAGCAGTACTTC.